This TCR beta chain comes out of a study of identical twins. CDR3 length: 15 amino acids. Germline CDR1 reads SQVTM; CDR2 reads ANQGSEA. Findings and limits, study-wide: Out-of-frame beta sequences exhibited a weaker degree of excess twin sharing. These conclusions were based on statistical analysis (cross-sectional, not following the same donors).

In TCRdb, the 5' RACE reads were re-called with MiXCR into one record per CDR3 protein. The sample carries 500,000 to 700,000 distinct CDR3 sequences, 7.1% recorded once. Turning to this clonotype: The antigen remains unidentified. Sequence at one end of the junction differs from germline and may be a read error.

These sequences were also reported in another study, on yellow fever vaccine responses in identical twins. That paper adds: The T cell response to vaccination in identical twins was reportedly partly convergent and partly personalized.

This clonotype was obtained from a woman younger than 35 in good health. The J gene is TRBJ2-3, the V gene TRBV29-1, with 7 bases that match TRBD2. Sequenced input: PBMCs. The CDR3 sequence is CSVEGGSGSSNTLYF. The CDR3 DNA reads as TGCAGCGTTGAAGGGGGTAGCGGGTCTTCGAATACGCTGTATTTT.